Presented here are 3 T cell receptor beta chains from one specimen sequenced in a study of regulatory T cells in long-lasting Graves disease. Time point meaning: newly diagnosed GD, antithyroid drugs for less than 3 months. Preparation of the TCR library used RNA extracted from PBMCs. Arm-PCR of CDR3 regions and iRepertoire HTBI primers were the basis on which TCR beta libraries were built. TCRdb reprocessed the multiplex PCR reads via MiXCR and lists one record per CDR3 protein. This table holds about 620,000 distinct CDR3 sequences, roughly 15% found once. The same data also went into a second study, on T cells in Graves' hyperthyroidism and ophthalmopathy.

Sequences were derived from peripheral blood mononuclear cells (PBMCs), sampled at new diagnosis, from a patient treated with antithyroid drugs. Source of these receptors: a woman in her thirties with Graves disease.

This clonotype was detected ten times or more. V is TRBV6-1 and J is TRBJ2-7; unclear D gene. The CDR3 sequence is 16 residues long. Trimming removed 2 bases from V and 4 bases from J, with 18 bases in between. The germline V gene encodes CDR1 MNHNS and CDR2 SASEGT. In nucleotides, the CDR3 is TGTGCCAGCAGTGAATTACCGTCCATTTCCCTGTACGAGCAGTACTTC. Protein: CASSELPSISLYEQYF.

Turning to this clonotype: This may stem from a read error, because a much larger clone lies one nucleotide away. The J gene is TRBJ2-7, the V gene TRBV5-1, with TRBD1 as a possible D gene (5 bases). Germline V gene data show CDR1 as SGHRS and CDR2 as YFSETQ. CDR3 length equals 14 residues. DNA for the CDR3: TGCGCCGGCAGGTTGACAGCCCTTTCCTACGAGCAGTACTTC. This codes for CAGRLTALSYEQYF.

Of note for this clonotype: This could be a read error, since a much larger clone is one nucleotide away. The genes are TRBV6-1 and TRBJ1-1, with TRBD1 as a possible D gene (5 bases). The CDR3 totals 15 residues. Germline V gives CDR1 MNHNS, CDR2 SASEGT. The CDR3 is CASSEVDGAWTEALF. The CDR3 DNA sequence: TGTGCCAGCAGTGAAGTTGATGGGGCTTGGACTGAAGCTCTCTTT.